This passage covers 2 T cell receptor beta chains from one sample sequenced in a study of T cell repertoires in cytomegalovirus infection. In TCRdb, the reads were re-called with MiXCR into one record per CDR3 protein. The repertoire holds 300,000 or so distinct CDR3 sequences, with more than 20% as singletons. The sequenced material came from PBMCs. The receptor set was obtained from a human donor in good health (CMV status not recorded). Some clones in this sample may be carry-over from other donors' samples.

At least ten counts were recorded for this clonotype. The J gene is TRBJ2-3, the V gene TRBV7-2; 13 nucleotides agree with TRBD2. V shed 2 bases and J 3 bases; nucleotides not matched to a gene: 11. Germline V lookup: CDR1 SGHTA, CDR2 FQGNSA. The CDR3 totals 19 residues. The CDR3 sequence is CASSLRDRLAGGYTDTQYF. In nucleotides, the CDR3 is TGTGCCAGCAGCTTAAGGGACCGACTAGCGGGGGGATATACAGATACGCAGTATTTT.

This clonotype was counted a few times. The chain recombines TRBV25-1 with TRBJ1-3, with D maybe TRBD1 (6 bases). With 4 bases removed from V and 4 bases from J, the gap between germline ends came to 14 bases. This CDR3 has 15 amino acids. Germline CDR1 MGHDK, CDR2 SYGVNS. The CDR3 coding sequence is TGTGCCAGCAGTGCGGGGGGCGCGTCAGGAAACACCATATATTTT. It codes for CASSAGGASGNTIYF.